The sequence of this TCR beta chain was determined in a study of blood T cell repertoires in COVID-19. About the study: From the United States, Italy and Spain came samples of acute and convalescent COVID-19. T cells, B-cell-depleted T cells, or PBMCs provided the cDNA or gDNA that served as material.

The repertoire was sequenced with immunoSEQ multiplex PCR; TCRdb's copy has only in-frame clones and lacks some. Counted here are 230,000 or so clones, 83% occurring once; the ten biggest clones make up roughly 7.8%. CDR1 and CDR2 from the germline V gene are LNHDA and SQIVND (reference sequence). Deletions cut 1 base from V and 2 bases from J, with 11 bases between. This CDR3 has 15 amino acids. This TCR came from a man aged 35 to 55 with active or convalescent COVID-19. This sequence joins TRBV19 and TRBJ2-5, with no clear D. Sequenced material: peripheral blood. The CDR3 DNA reads TGTGCCAGTAGTATAGCAGATTTAGCTCAAGAGACCCAGTACTTC. It specifies CASSIADLAQETQYF.